These T cell receptor beta chains were read from a single sample in a study of T cells in Graves' hyperthyroidism and ophthalmopathy. TCRdb fed the multiplex PCR reads into MiXCR, producing one record per CDR3 protein. The data show approximately 610,000 distinct CDR3 sequences, 14% to 15% seen once. The sequenced sample was blood. The receptors were sampled from a woman between 35 and 50 years old with Graves' ophthalmopathy. CDR3s include the opening cysteine and the closing phenylalanine or tryptophan. D genes are given only for firm matches. Clone size is given for some rows only: seen once, a few or many times, or a class if the clone is expanded.

J: TRBJ2-7; size: many; D: TRBD2; V: TRBV7-2; DNA: TGTGCCAGCAGCTTAATAGCGGGAGCCTCCTACGAGCAGTACTTC; CDR3: CASSLIAGASYEQYF
J: TRBJ2-4; size: many; D: .; V: TRBV10-3; DNA: TGTGCCATCAGTGCTAACCCAGGTCTAGCCAAAAACATTCAGTACTTC; CDR3: CAISANPGLAKNIQYF
J: TRBJ2-1; size: .; D: .; V: TRBV5-1; DNA: TGCGCCAGCAGCTTGGGCCGGGAGGACCTGAGGGGGTCCTACAATGAGCAGTTCTTC; CDR3: CASSLGREDLRGSYNEQFF
J: TRBJ1-1; size: many; D: .; V: TRBV7-9; DNA: TGTGCCAGCAGCCGAGAAACACCGAGTGAAGCTTTCTTT; CDR3: CASSRETPSEAFF
J: TRBJ2-7; size: many; D: .; V: TRBV11-2; DNA: TGTGCCAGCAGCTTAGAGCGGGGCCGCTACGAGCAGTACTTC; CDR3: CASSLERGRYEQYF
J: TRBJ1-1; size: many; D: .; V: TRBV29-1; DNA: TGCAGCGTTCACTGGGGACGCGACGCGGAAGCTTTCTTT; CDR3: CSVHWGRDAEAFF
J: TRBJ1-2; size: many; D: .; V: TRBV6-1; DNA: TGTGCCAGCAGTGCGAGGGGGGAGGATGGCTACACCTTC; CDR3: CASSARGEDGYTF
J: TRBJ2-7; size: many; D: .; V: TRBV2; DNA: TGTGCCAGCAGTGACCTCGTTTCGGGGATCGGCTACGAGCAGTACTTC; CDR3: CASSDLVSGIGYEQYF
J: TRBJ2-2; size: many; D: .; V: TRBV11-2; DNA: TGTGCCAGCAGCTGGAGGGACGTCACCGGGGAGCTGTTTTTT; CDR3: CASSWRDVTGELFF
J: TRBJ2-4; size: few; D: TRBD2; V: TRBV2; DNA: TGTGCCAGCGGGGGACTAGCGGGTGAAGCCAAAAACATTCAGTACTTC; CDR3: CASGGLAGEAKNIQYF
J: TRBJ2-5; size: many; D: TRBD2; V: TRBV20-1; DNA: TGCAGTGCTAGGGTCGGGACTAGCCAAGAGACCCAGTACTTC; CDR3: CSARVGTSQETQYF
J: TRBJ1-1; size: .; D: .; V: TRBV4-1; DNA: TGCGCCAGCAGCCAAGCCTCGTTGGGGTCCCGGAGCACTGAAGCTTTCTTT; CDR3: CASSQASLGSRSTEAFF
J: TRBJ2-5; size: .; D: .; V: TRBV12-3/TRBV12-4; DNA: TGTGCCAGCGGAGGGGCCCGGCAAGAGACCCAGTACTTC; CDR3: CASGGARQETQYF
J: TRBJ2-7; size: many; D: .; V: TRBV29-1; DNA: TGCAGCGCACGACAGTATACGTACTCCTACGAGCAGTACTTC; CDR3: CSARQYTYSYEQYF
J: TRBJ2-7; size: few; D: .; V: TRBV5-1; DNA: TGCGCCAGCAGCTTGGCGGGCGGGATTATCTCCTACGAGCAGTACTTC; CDR3: CASSLAGGIISYEQYF
J: TRBJ2-5; size: .; D: .; V: TRBV4-2; DNA: TGTGCCAGCAGCCAAAGCGGAGCGCAAGAGGCCCAGTACTTC; CDR3: CASSQSGAQEAQYF
J: TRBJ1-1; size: few; D: .; V: TRBV6-2/TRBV6-3; DNA: TGTGCCAGCAGTTACCTCTCGGGGGATGATCCTGAAGCTTTCTTT; CDR3: CASSYLSGDDPEAFF
J: TRBJ2-7; size: many; D: TRBD2; V: TRBV12-3/TRBV12-4; DNA: TGTGCCAGCAGCCCCCTAGCGAGCGGGACGGACTACTACGAGCAGTACTTC; CDR3: CASSPLASGTDYYEQYF
J: TRBJ2-5; size: many; D: .; V: TRBV25-1; DNA: TGTGCCAGCAGCGGGCGAGGAATCCAAGAGACCCAGTACTTC; CDR3: CASSGRGIQETQYF
J: TRBJ1-2; size: many; D: TRBD1; V: TRBV12-3/TRBV12-4; DNA: TGTGCCAGCAGGACAGGGGTGTATGGCTACACCTTC; CDR3: CASRTGVYGYTF
J: TRBJ1-6; size: .; D: .; V: TRBV7-2; DNA: TGTGCCAGCAGCTTAAGAGGAGCAATAAATTCACCCCTCCACTTT; CDR3: CASSLRGAINSPLHF
J: TRBJ2-7; size: many; D: .; V: TRBV6-2/TRBV6-3; DNA: TGTGCCAGCAGCCCTACAGCTACTAACTCCTACGAGCAGTACTTC; CDR3: CASSPTATNSYEQYF
J: TRBJ2-5; size: .; D: .; V: TRBV6-1; DNA: TGTGCCAGCAGCCCGATGGAGGGTCAAGAGACCCAGTACTTC; CDR3: CASSPMEGQETQYF
J: TRBJ1-2; size: many; D: .; V: TRBV2; DNA: TGTGCCAGCAGCATAATTCGGGAGGGCTACACCTTC; CDR3: CASSIIREGYTF
J: TRBJ2-7; size: .; D: .; V: TRBV6-5; DNA: TGTGCCAGCAGTTACGCGGCCGAGAACGAGCAGTACTTC; CDR3: CASSYAAENEQYF